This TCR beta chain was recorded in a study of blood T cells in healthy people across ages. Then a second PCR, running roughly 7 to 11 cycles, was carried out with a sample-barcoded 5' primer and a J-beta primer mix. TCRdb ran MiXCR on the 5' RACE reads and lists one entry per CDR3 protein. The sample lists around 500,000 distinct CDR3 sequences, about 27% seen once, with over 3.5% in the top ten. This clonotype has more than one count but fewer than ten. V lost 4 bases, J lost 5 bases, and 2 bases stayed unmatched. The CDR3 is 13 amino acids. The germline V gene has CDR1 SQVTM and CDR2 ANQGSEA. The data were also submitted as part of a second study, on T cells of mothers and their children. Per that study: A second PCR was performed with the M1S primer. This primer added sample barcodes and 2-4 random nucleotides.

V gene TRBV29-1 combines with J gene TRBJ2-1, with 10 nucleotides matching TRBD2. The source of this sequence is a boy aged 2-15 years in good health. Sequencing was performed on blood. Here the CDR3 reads CSVAGLANNEQFF. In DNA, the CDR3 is TGCAGCGTTGCGGGACTAGCGAACAATGAGCAGTTCTTC.